This TCR beta chain was sequenced during a study of shared clonotypes between healthy human individuals. Study-wide results and caveats: Generally, naive subsets came out with larger estimated richness than memory subsets.

Worth noting for this clone: As yet, its antigen is unknown.

Germline trimming cut 8 bases from V and 11 bases from J; bases unmatched to any gene: 22. This CDR3 spans 18 amino acids. Germline assignment: CDR1 SQVTM and CDR2 ANQGSEA. Across several immunoSEQ plates, the genomic DNA of each subset was split evenly. Template for every sorted-subset replicate PCR totaled 150 to 250 ng DNA, approximately 30,000 T cell genomes. Method: immunoSEQ multiplex PCR; TCRdb's copy keeps in-frame clones and lacks some. The table includes about 700,000 clones, under 95% detected once. Cells designated naive CD8 were CD45RO-negative and were positively selected for CCR7, with terminally differentiated effector memory CD45RA+ cells excluded. The donor population consisted of healthy HIV-negative adults with no recent acute infections or vaccinations.

Sequenced input: naive CD8+ T cells sorted from blood. The sequence derives from a man younger than 45 in good health. The chain is built from TRBV29-1 and TRBJ2-1; TRBD2 matches 15 bases. CDR3 sequence (DNA): TGCAGCTATTTTGGGGGGACTAGCGGGAGGCCCGATCAATTGAAGCAGTTCTTC. Residues: CSYFGGTSGRPDQLKQFF.